Sequencing of this T cell receptor (beta chain) was carried out in a study of blood T cell repertoires in COVID-19. At the level of the study: Samples taken during acute and convalescent COVID-19 were collected in the United States, Italy and Spain. PBMCs, B-cell-depleted T cells, or T cells provided the cDNA or gDNA that made up the material.

Germline-derived CDR1 and CDR2 are SGHTA and FQGTGA. Trimming took off 4 bases at V and 5 bases at J, with 14 bases between the two ends. This CDR3 is 15 amino acids long. Authors' data handling: How many nucleated cells were present was estimated from reference gene primer amplification. Assay used: immunoSEQ multiplex PCR; TCRdb lists only in-frame clones, some missing. V and J calls and clone size follow that table, whereas D and trimming were derived from the DNA. The sample shows 100,000 to 150,000 clones, 60% to 80% of them seen only once. The source material was peripheral blood. This sequence joins TRBV7-3 and TRBJ2-2; TRBD1 is a possible D gene (6 bases). The source is a man aged 55 to 69 with acute or convalescent COVID-19. CDR3 DNA: TGTGCCAGCAGCTACAGGGCCGAGAGAACCGGGGAGCTGTTTTTT. Encoded protein: CASSYRAERTGELFF.